Presented here are 29 T cell receptor beta chains from one specimen sequenced in a study of blood T cells in healthy people across ages. For the second PCR, which ran for about 7 to 11 cycles, a sample-barcoded 5' primer and a J-beta primer mix were used. TCRdb processed the 5' RACE reads anew with MiXCR; each CDR3 protein has one entry. Found here are around 1,000,000 distinct CDR3 sequences, 20% to 25% of them singletons; the top ten hold 0.65% to 0.75%. The same sample was also used in a study of T cells of mothers and their children.

Sequencing was carried out using blood. The receptors stem from a girl aged 2 to 9 in good health.

This clonotype was found a few times. The chain uses TRBV20-1 and TRBJ2-7; 10 nucleotides align to TRBD2. This CDR3 contains 15 residues. V was clipped by 2 bases and J by 2 bases; unmatched bases: 6. The germline V gene encodes CDR1 DFQATT and CDR2 SNEGSKA (reference sequence). The CDR3 is CSARYGTSDTYEQYF. CDR3 bases: TGCAGTGCTAGATATGGGACTAGCGACACCTACGAGCAGTACTTC.

The chain joins TRBV21-1 to TRBJ2-5; the table's D call of TRBD1 was not tested on the DNA. TRBV21-1 is shown as a pseudogene. This CDR3 spans 16 amino acids. The CDR3 reads CASSPSCVPSQETQYF. In nucleotides, the CDR3 is TGTGCCAGCAGCCCAAGTTGCGTCCCTTCCCAAGAGACCCAGTACTTC.

The table lists this clonotype with a few counts. This sequence joins TRBV4-1 and TRBJ2-5, with D possibly matching TRBD2 (6 bases). The CDR3 length is 14 residues. V was pared by 1 base and J by 5 bases, with 11 bases between. The V gene's germline CDR1 is MGHRA and CDR2 YSYEKL. CDR3 residues: CASSQGGRGETQYF. The CDR3 DNA reads TGCGCCAGCAGCCAAGGTGGCCGGGGGGAGACCCAGTACTTC.

The rearrangement links TRBV6-1 to TRBJ2-7; 8 nucleotides match TRBD2. Germline values: CDR1 MNHNS, CDR2 SASEGT. The length of the CDR3 is 17 residues. After removal of 6 bases from V and 0 bases from J, the junction contained 13 bases not matched to a gene. DNA of the CDR3: TGTGCCAGCAGCGACGGGGGGGCTCTGGAAAGCTCCTACGAGCAGTACTTC. It encodes CASSDGGALESSYEQYF.

The chain couples TRBV20-1 to TRBJ2-5; weak D call: TRBD2 (7 bases). The end of the DNA aligns better with TRBJ2-1, so the J call may be wrong. Germline lookup yields CDR1 DFQATT and CDR2 SNEGSKA (reference sequence). This CDR3 comprises 15 residues. The CDR3 loop is CSARESGGLHNEQFF. The DNA of the CDR3 is TGCAGTGCTAGAGAGTCGGGGGGCCTCCACAATGAGCAGTTCTTC.

This clonotype was found a few times. J is TRBJ2-7 and V is TRBV7-2; D gene uncertain. Germline V CDR1 and CDR2: SGHTA, FQGNSA. Trimming cost V 0 bases and J 4 bases, with 19 bases left between them. The CDR3 covers 17 residues. CDR3 sequence (DNA): TGTGCCAGCAGCTTAGCTGCCGGCGCGACGGTCCCTTACGAGCAGTACTTC. This gives the protein CASSLAAGATVPYEQYF. The full variable domain, its missing parts supplied by reference TRBV7-2 and TRBJ2-7, is GAGVSQSPSNKVTEKGKDVELRCDPISGHTALYWYRQSLGQGLEFLIYFQGNSAPDKSGLPSDRFSAERTGGSVSTLTIQRTQQEDSAVYLCASSLAAGATVPYEQYFGPGTRLTVT.

The V call is TRBV28, the J call TRBJ1-3; 7 bases agree with TRBD1. Germline-derived CDR1 and CDR2 are MDHEN and SYDVKM. V trimming: 4 bases; J trimming: 0 bases; junction bases outside the gene matches: 3. This CDR3 region has 15 residues. The CDR3 protein is CASSYRGLSGNTIYF. In nucleotides, the CDR3 is TGTGCCAGCAGTTACAGGGGCCTCTCTGGAAACACCATATATTTT. The full variable domain, in which reference TRBV28 and TRBJ1-3 provide the parts outside the CDR3, is DVKVTQSSRYLVKRTGEKVFLECVQDMDHENMFWYRQDPGLGLRLIYFSYDVKMKEKGDIPEGYSVSREKKERFSLILESASTNQTSMYLCASSYRGLSGNTIYFGEGSWLTVV.

Notes on this clonotype: The junction departs from germline at one end; a sequencing error may be responsible. The chain has TRBV29-1 and TRBJ1-1, with TRBD1 as a possible D gene (6 bases). CDR1 is SQVTM, CDR2 ANQGSEA, per germline. The CDR3 has 13 amino acids. This chain's CDR3 is CSVEEQGWAEAFF. Here the CDR3 DNA reads TGCAGCGTCGAAGAACAGGGATGGGCTGAAGCTTTCTTT.

This clonotype was seen just once. CDR3 DNA: TGCAGTGCTAATAGCGTCGGGACAGGAGGCAATCAGCCCCAGCATTTT. Its protein is CSANSVGTGGNQPQHF. This chain joins TRBV20-1 and TRBJ1-5, with TRBD1 matching 8 bases. This CDR3 is built from 16 residues. Germline trimming cut 4 bases from V and 2 bases from J; bases unmatched to any gene: 10. The germline V gene encodes CDR1 DFQATT and CDR2 SNEGSKA (reference sequence).

This chain connects TRBV12-3 or TRBV12-4 to TRBJ1-1; tentatively, D is TRBD1 (6 bases). The CDR3 loop spans 15 amino acids. Trimming cost V 6 bases and J 0 bases, with 14 bases left between them. The CDR3 sequence: CASREYRDLNTEAFF. CDR3 coding DNA: TGTGCCAGCAGGGAGTACAGGGACCTGAACACTGAAGCTTTCTTT.

This clonotype was seen a few times. This chain uses TRBV9 with TRBJ2-5; D gene ambiguous. The J call could be wrong; TRBJ2-7 is a better fit for the DNA end. The CDR3 loop spans 13 amino acids. CDR1 is SGDLS, CDR2 YYNGEE, per germline. For the CDR3, the DNA is TGTGCCAGCAGCTCACGGCCTTCCTACGAGCAGTACTTC. It is translated as CASSSRPSYEQYF.

This clonotype turned up a few times. The CDR3 here is CSARGDYEQYF. The CDR3, as DNA: TGCAGTGCTAGAGGTGACTACGAGCAGTACTTC. The V and J genes are TRBV20-1 and TRBJ2-7; the D is unclear. CDR3 size: 11 residues. Trimming left V 1 base short and J 3 bases short, with 4 bases between. Germline-derived CDR1 and CDR2 are DFQATT and SNEGSKA (reference sequence).

This clonotype was seen just once. Germline is not matched at one junction end, which may reflect a read error. The rearrangement uses TRBV15 and TRBJ2-1, with 8 bases fitting TRBD1. The germline CDR1 and CDR2 sequences are LNHNV and YYDKDF (reference sequence). This CDR3 has 15 amino acids. CDR3 amino acids: CVTSTRTGSHNEQFF. DNA for the CDR3: TGTGTCACCAGCACTCGGACAGGGAGCCACAATGAGCAGTTCTTC.

This clonotype was observed a few times. The V and J genes are TRBV4-3 and TRBJ2-7, with 9 positions matching TRBD1. CDR1 is LGHNA, CDR2 YSLEER, per germline. V trimming: 2 bases; J trimming: 4 bases; junction bases outside the gene matches: 6. The CDR3 length is 15 residues. The DNA for the CDR3 is TGCGCCAGCAGCCAAACAGGGGGCGGCGGGTACGAGCAGTACTTC. It encodes CASSQTGGGGYEQYF.

As to this clonotype: The junction shows a germline mismatch at one end, possibly a read error. V usage is TRBV11-2 and J usage is TRBJ2-5; 8 bases align to TRBD2. Germline V gene lookup returns CDR1 SGHAT and CDR2 FQNNGV. The CDR3 spans 16 residues. CDR3 DNA: TGTGCCAGCTGCTTAGAAGCGGGAGCCCCGCAAGAGACCCAGTACTTC. Translated, it gives CASCLEAGAPQETQYF.

The chain has TRBV5-5 and TRBJ2-1; D is perhaps TRBD1 or TRBD2 (5 bases each). The CDR3 is 14 amino acids. Germline V gene data show CDR1 as SGHKS and CDR2 as YYEKEE (reference sequence). Trimming removed 6 bases from V and 10 bases from J, with 20 bases in between. This CDR3 reads CASTFGGVGDEQFF. The CDR3 DNA reads TGTGCCAGCACCTTTGGAGGCGTTGGGGACGAGCAGTTCTTC. The variable domain in full, with the rest retrieved from reference TRBV5-5 and TRBJ2-1, is DAGVTQSPTHLIKTRGQQVTLRCSPISGHKSVSWYQQVLGQGPQFIFQYYEKEERGRGNFPDRFSARQFPNYSSELNVNALLLGDSALYLCASTFGGVGDEQFFGPGTRLTVL.

The chain recombines TRBV2 with TRBJ1-2, with D unresolved. CDR3 length: 12 amino acids. The V end was cut by 4 bases, the J end by 4 bases, with 7 bases between. In germline, CDR1 is SNHLY, CDR2 FYNNEI. The CDR3 protein is CASSGASYGYTF. The CDR3 DNA reads TGTGCCAGCAGTGGGGCCTCCTATGGCTACACCTTC.

The table lists this clonotype with a few counts. V usage is TRBV15 and J usage is TRBJ1-1; the D is unclear. The germline V and J ends were trimmed by 0 bases and 4 bases, with 9 bases remaining between them. This CDR3 has 14 amino acids. Germline V lookup: CDR1 LNHNV, CDR2 YYDKDF (reference sequence). CDR3 coding DNA: TGTGCCACCAGCAGAGATTTGAGGGTCACTGAAGCTTTCTTT. Residues: CATSRDLRVTEAFF.

The V and J genes are TRBV28 and TRBJ1-4; 9 bases are a match to TRBD1. With V trimmed by 10 bases and J by 8 bases, 14 bases remained unmatched. CDR1 and CDR2 (germline): MDHEN, SYDVKM. The CDR3 loop spans 15 amino acids. The CDR3 DNA reads as TGTGCCACCCGGGACAGGGATCAATCATGGGAAAAACTGTTTTTT. Its protein product is CATRDRDQSWEKLFF.

The CDR3 sequence is CASSQETSGFETQYF. CDR3 nucleotides: TGCGCCAGCAGCCAAGAGACTAGCGGGTTTGAGACCCAGTACTTC. The chain combines TRBV4-3 with TRBJ2-5; 10 nucleotides match TRBD2. Germline CDR1 LGHNA, CDR2 YSLEER. The CDR3 spans 15 residues. V was clipped by 0 bases and J by 5 bases; unmatched bases: 3.

This clonotype was observed a few times. The J gene is TRBJ1-1, the V gene TRBV12-3 or TRBV12-4; D gene uncertain. The ends were cut back, 1 base at V and 5 bases at J, with 5 bases in the middle. The CDR3 length is 12 residues. The DNA of the CDR3 is TGTGCCAGCAGTTTAGTAACGACTGAAGCTTTCTTT. Translating gives CASSLVTTEAFF.

The chain couples TRBV6-1 to TRBJ2-1, with D perhaps TRBD1 or TRBD2 (6 bases each). The J call could be wrong; TRBJ2-7 is a better fit for the DNA end. Germline values: CDR1 MNHNS, CDR2 SASEGT. This CDR3 is 16 amino acids long. CDR3 sequence: CATTARGTSAFYEQYF. The DNA for the CDR3 is TGTGCCACTACTGCTAGGGGGACTTCAGCTTTCTACGAGCAGTACTTC.

This clonotype was counted a few times. This CDR3 reads CASSQVLGKTNEQFF. CDR3 bases: TGCGCCAGCAGCCAAGTTCTTGGGAAAACCAATGAGCAGTTCTTC. The chain links TRBV4-1 to TRBJ2-1; D call uncertain. Germline CDR1 is MGHRA and CDR2 is YSYEKL. The CDR3 length is 15 residues. V lost 1 base to trimming and J lost 6 bases, with 13 bases between them.

The genes are TRBV6-5 and TRBJ2-2; D not resolved. Trimming removed 0 bases at V and 8 bases at J, with 7 bases between. The V gene's germline CDR1 is MNHEY and CDR2 SVGAGI. This CDR3 has 13 amino acids. The CDR3 region is CASSYSSEGELFF. As DNA, the CDR3 is TGTGCCAGCAGTTACTCAAGCGAGGGGGAGCTGTTTTTT.

This clonotype was seen more than once but under ten times. The chain links TRBV5-1 to TRBJ1-2; the D gene is possibly TRBD1 (6 bases). The length of the CDR3 is 16 residues. V lost 3 bases and J lost 5, with 20 bases in between. From germline, CDR1 is SGHRS and CDR2 YFSETQ. CDR3 sequence: CASSWGPGEHLYGYTF. DNA for the CDR3: TGCGCCAGCAGCTGGGGCCCAGGGGAACATTTATATGGCTACACCTTC.

Details on this clonotype: The CDR3 end shows no conserved phenylalanine or tryptophan, and so a read error is likely. The chain is built from TRBV11-2 and TRBJ2-5; possibly TRBD2 for D (5 bases). The ends were cut back, 5 bases at V and 5 bases at J, with 18 bases in the middle. Germline V gene sequence: CDR1 SGHAT, CDR2 FQNNGV. The CDR3 is 15 amino acids. CDR3 coding DNA: TGTGCCAGCAGCCCGTCTAGTGGGGAGTGGGAGACCCAGTACCTC. The encoded protein is CASSPSSGEWETQYL.

This chain links TRBV7-9 with TRBJ1-1; TRBD1 agrees at 9 bases. The V gene end was trimmed by 5 bases and the J gene end by 3 bases; junction bases not matched to a gene: 4. This CDR3 is 14 amino acids long. CDR1 is SEHNR and CDR2 is FQNEAQ in the germline V gene (reference sequence). CDR3 protein: CASSPDRGYTEAFF. CDR3 DNA sequence: TGTGCCAGCAGCCCGGACAGGGGTTACACTGAAGCTTTCTTT.

The chain combines TRBV3-1 with TRBJ2-5; no clear D gene. TRBJ2-7 matches the DNA end more closely, so the J call is doubtful. The CDR3 covers 14 residues. Germline CDR1 reads LGHDT; CDR2 reads YNNKEL (reference sequence). CDR3 amino acids: CASSQDPQTYEQYF. The CDR3 nucleotides read TGTGCCAGCAGCCAAGACCCCCAAACTTACGAGCAGTACTTC.

In DNA, the CDR3 is TGTGCCAGCAGCCGCGCCTTGACCGGGACGCCCGGCAATGAGCAGTTCTTC. The encoded protein is CASSRALTGTPGNEQFF. V gene TRBV6-2 or TRBV6-3 combines with J gene TRBJ2-5; either TRBD1 or TRBD2 may fit D (5 bases each). The closer fit of TRBJ2-1 to the DNA end suggests the J call may be wrong. CDR1 is MNHEY and CDR2 is SVGEGT in the germline V gene. The CDR3 is 17 amino acids.